The 3 T cell receptor beta chains presented below share a single source sample, sequenced in a study of cytomegalovirus exposure and HLA in healthy donors. The PCR had 60 Vbeta and 13 Jbeta primers. Some clones are missing from TCRdb's copy, which holds only in-frame ones; the method was immunoSEQ multiplex PCR. The sample lists around 210,000 clones, about 88% seen once, with roughly 0.26% in the top ten. The sample comprised PBMCs. These receptors were collected from a girl aged 2 to 9 in good health and CMV-seronegative.

This clone was detected only once. This chain uses TRBV5-4 with TRBJ2-1; TRBD2 matches 9 bases. This CDR3 has 15 amino acids. Trimming took 2 bases from V and 2 from J; bases not matched to a gene: 2. The germline gives CDR1 SGHNT, CDR2 YYREEE (reference sequence). CDR3 sequence: CASSLAGGTYNEQFF. In DNA form, the CDR3 reads TGTGCCAGCAGCTTAGCGGGGGGAACCTACAATGAGCAGTTCTTC.

The chain uses TRBV27 and TRBJ2-3; TRBD1 aligns across 7 bases. CDR1 is MNHEY, CDR2 SMNVEV, per germline (reference sequence). V was clipped by 4 bases and J by 6 bases; unmatched bases: 10. This CDR3 has 15 residues. In DNA form, the CDR3 reads TGTGCCAGCAGTTCTACCCCGACAGGGAAGGATACGCAGTATTTT. Translating it yields CASSSTPTGKDTQYF.

This clone was detected a few times. The chain joins TRBV13 to TRBJ1-6, with 9 bases fitting TRBD1. Germline V gives CDR1 PRHDT, CDR2 FYEKMQ (reference sequence). V trimming: 0 bases; J trimming: 9 bases; junction bases outside the gene matches: 0. The CDR3 runs to 14 residues. The CDR3, as DNA: TGTGCCAGCAGCTTAGGACAGGGGGCTTCACCCCTCCACTTT. Translating gives CASSLGQGASPLHF.